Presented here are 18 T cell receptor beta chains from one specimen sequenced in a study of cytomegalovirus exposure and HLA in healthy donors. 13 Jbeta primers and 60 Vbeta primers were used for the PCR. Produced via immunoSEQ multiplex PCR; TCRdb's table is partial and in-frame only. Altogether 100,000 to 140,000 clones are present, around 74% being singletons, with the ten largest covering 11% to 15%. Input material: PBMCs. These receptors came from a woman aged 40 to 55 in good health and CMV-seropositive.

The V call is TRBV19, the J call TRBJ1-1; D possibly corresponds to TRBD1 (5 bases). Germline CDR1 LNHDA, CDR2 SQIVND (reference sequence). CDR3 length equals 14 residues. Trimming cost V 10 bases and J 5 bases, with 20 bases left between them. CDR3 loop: CATLKERGGTEAFF. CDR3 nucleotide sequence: TGTGCCACCTTGAAGGAAAGGGGAGGGACTGAAGCTTTCTTT.

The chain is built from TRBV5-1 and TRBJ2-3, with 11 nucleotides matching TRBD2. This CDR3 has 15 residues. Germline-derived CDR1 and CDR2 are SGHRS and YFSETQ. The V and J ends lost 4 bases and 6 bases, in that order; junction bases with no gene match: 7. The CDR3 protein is CASSVVAGGQDTQYF. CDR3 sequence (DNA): TGCGCCAGCAGCGTAGTAGCGGGGGGGCAGGATACGCAGTATTTT.

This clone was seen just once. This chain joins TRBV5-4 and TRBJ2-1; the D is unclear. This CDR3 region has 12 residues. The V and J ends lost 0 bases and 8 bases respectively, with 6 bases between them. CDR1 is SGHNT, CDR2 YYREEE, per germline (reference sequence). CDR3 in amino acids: CASSLVGDEQFF. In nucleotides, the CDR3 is TGTGCCAGCAGCTTGGTGGGCGATGAGCAGTTCTTC. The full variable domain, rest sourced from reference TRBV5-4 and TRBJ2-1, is ETGVTQSPTHLIKTRGQQVTLRCSSQSGHNTVSWYQQALGQGPQFIFQYYREEENGRGNFPPRFSGLQFPNYSSELNVNALELDDSALYLCASSLVGDEQFFGPGTRLTVL.

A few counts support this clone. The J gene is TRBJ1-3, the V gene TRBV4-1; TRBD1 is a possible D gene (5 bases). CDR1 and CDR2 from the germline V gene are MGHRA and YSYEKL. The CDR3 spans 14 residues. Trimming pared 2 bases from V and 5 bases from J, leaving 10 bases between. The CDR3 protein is CASSQRGGRNTIYF. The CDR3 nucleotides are TGCGCCAGCAGCCAAAGGGGAGGGAGAAACACCATATATTTT.

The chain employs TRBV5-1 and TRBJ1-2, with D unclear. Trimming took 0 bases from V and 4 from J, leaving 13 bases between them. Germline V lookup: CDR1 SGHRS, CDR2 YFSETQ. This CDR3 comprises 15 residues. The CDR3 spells CASSLAPGFGYGYTF. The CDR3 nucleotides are TGCGCCAGCAGCTTGGCCCCGGGGTTCGGCTATGGCTACACCTTC. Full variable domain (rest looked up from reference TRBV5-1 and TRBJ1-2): KAGVTQTPRYLIKTRGQQVTLSCSPISGHRSVSWYQQTPGQGLQFLFEYFSETQRNKGNFPGRFSGRQFSNSRSEMNVSTLELGDSALYLCASSLAPGFGYGYTFGSGTRLTVV.

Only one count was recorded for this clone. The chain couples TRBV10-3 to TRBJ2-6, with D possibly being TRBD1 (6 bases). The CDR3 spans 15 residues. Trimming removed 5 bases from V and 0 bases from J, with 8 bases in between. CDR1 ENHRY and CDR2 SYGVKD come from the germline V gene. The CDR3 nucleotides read TGTGCCATCAGTAGACAGGTCTCTGGGGCCAACGTCCTGACTTTC. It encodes CAISRQVSGANVLTF.

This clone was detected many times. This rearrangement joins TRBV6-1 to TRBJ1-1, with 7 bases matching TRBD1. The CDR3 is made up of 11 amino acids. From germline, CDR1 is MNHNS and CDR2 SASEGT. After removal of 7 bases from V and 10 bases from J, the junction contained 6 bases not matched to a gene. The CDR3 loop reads CASTMGQSAFF. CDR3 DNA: TGTGCCAGCACAATGGGACAGTCAGCTTTCTTT.

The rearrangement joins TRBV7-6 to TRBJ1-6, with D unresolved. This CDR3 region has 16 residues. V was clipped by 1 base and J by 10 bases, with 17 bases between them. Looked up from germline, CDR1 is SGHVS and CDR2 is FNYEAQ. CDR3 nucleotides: TGTGCCAGCAGCTTAGGCGGCACAGACACGGGATCACCCCTCCACTTT. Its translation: CASSLGGTDTGSPLHF.

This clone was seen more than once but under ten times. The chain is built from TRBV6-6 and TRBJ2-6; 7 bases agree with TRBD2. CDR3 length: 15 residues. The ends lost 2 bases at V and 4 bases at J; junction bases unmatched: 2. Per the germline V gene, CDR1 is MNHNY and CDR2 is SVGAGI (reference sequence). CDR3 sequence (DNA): TGTGCCAGCAGTTACAGCGGGACCGGGGCCAACGTCCTGACTTTC. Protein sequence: CASSYSGTGANVLTF.

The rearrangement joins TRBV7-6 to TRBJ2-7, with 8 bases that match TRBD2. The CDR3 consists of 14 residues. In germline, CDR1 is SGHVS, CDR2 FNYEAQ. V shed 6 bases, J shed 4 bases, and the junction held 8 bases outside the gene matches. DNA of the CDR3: TGTGCCAGCAGTACCCTCCCGGGGGGGTACGAGCAGTACTTC. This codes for CASSTLPGGYEQYF.

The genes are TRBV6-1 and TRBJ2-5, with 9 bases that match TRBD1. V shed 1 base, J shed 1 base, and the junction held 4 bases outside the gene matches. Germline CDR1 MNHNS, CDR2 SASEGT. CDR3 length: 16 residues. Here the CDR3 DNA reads TGTGCCAGCAGTGAAGGGGGGACAGGGCCCCAAGAGACCCAGTACTTC. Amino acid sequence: CASSEGGTGPQETQYF.

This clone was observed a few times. The CDR3 is CASSSTRSYEQYF. The CDR3 DNA sequence: TGCGCCAGCAGCTCTACTCGATCCTACGAGCAGTACTTC. This chain links TRBV5-1 with TRBJ2-7; D is unclear. The CDR3 contains 13 residues. Germline CDR1 is SGHRS and CDR2 is YFSETQ. V was pared by 3 bases and J by 1 base, with 8 bases between. The variable domain in full, with the rest retrieved from reference TRBV5-1 and TRBJ2-7, is KAGVTQTPRYLIKTRGQQVTLSCSPISGHRSVSWYQQTPGQGLQFLFEYFSETQRNKGNFPGRFSGRQFSNSRSEMNVSTLELGDSALYLCASSSTRSYEQYFGPGTRLTVT.

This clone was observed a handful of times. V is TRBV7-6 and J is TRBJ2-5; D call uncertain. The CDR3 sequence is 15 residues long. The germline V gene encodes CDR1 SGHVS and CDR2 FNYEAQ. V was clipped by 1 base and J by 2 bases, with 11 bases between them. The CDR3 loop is CASSLGSSEQETQYF. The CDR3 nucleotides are TGTGCCAGCAGCTTAGGAAGCTCGGAGCAAGAGACCCAGTACTTC.

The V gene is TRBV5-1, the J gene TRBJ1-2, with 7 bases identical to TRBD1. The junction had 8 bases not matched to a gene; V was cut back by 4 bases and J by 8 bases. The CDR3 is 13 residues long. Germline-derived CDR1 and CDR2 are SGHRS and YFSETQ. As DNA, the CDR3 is TGCGCCAGCAGCCCGCAGGGGGTGAGCGGCTACACCTTC. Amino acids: CASSPQGVSGYTF. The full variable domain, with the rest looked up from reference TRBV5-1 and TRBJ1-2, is KAGVTQTPRYLIKTRGQQVTLSCSPISGHRSVSWYQQTPGQGLQFLFEYFSETQRNKGNFPGRFSGRQFSNSRSEMNVSTLELGDSALYLCASSPQGVSGYTFGSGTRLTVV.

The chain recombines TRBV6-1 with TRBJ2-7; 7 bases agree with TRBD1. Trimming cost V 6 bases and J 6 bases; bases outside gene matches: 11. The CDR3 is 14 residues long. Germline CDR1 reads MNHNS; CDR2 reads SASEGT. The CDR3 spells CASRETYRGGEQYF. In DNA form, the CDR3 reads TGTGCCAGCAGGGAAACTTACAGGGGCGGCGAGCAGTACTTC.

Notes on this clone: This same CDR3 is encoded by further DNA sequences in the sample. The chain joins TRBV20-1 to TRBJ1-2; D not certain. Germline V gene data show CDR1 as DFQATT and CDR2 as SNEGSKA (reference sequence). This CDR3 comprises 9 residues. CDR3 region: CSRGYGYTF. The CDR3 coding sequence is TGCAGCCGGGGCTATGGCTACACCTTC.

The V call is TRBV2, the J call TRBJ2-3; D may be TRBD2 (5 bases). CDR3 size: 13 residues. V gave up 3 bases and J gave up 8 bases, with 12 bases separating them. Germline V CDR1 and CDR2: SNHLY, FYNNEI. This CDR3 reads CASSEVEGGTQYF. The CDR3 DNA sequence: TGTGCCAGCAGTGAGGTTGAGGGCGGTACGCAGTATTTT.

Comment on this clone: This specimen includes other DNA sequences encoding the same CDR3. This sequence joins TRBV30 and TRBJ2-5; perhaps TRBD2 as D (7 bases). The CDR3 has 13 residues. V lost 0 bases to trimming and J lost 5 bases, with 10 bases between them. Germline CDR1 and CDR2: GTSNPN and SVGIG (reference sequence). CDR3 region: CAWSVGGGETQYF. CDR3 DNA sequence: TGTGCCTGGAGTGTGGGCGGGGGCGAGACCCAGTACTTC.